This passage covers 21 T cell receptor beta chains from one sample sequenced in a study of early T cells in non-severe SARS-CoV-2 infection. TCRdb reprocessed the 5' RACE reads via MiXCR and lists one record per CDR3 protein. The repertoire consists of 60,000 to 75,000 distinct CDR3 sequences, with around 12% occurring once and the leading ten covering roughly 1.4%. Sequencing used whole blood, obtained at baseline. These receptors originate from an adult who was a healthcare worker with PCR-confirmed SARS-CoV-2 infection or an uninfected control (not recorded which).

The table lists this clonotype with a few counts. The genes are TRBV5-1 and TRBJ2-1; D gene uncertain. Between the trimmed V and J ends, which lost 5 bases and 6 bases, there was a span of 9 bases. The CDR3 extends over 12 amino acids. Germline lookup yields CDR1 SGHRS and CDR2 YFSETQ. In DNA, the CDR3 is TGCGCCAGCAGATCCAGTGGCAATGAGCAGTTCTTC. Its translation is CASRSSGNEQFF. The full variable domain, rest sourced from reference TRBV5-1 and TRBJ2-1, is KAGVTQTPRYLIKTRGQQVTLSCSPISGHRSVSWYQQTPGQGLQFLFEYFSETQRNKGNFPGRFSGRQFSNSRSEMNVSTLELGDSALYLCASRSSGNEQFFGPGTRLTVL.

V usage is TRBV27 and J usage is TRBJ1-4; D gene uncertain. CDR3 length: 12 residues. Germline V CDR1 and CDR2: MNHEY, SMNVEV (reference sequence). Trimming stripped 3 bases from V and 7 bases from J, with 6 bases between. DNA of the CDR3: TGTGCCAGCAGTTTGGGAGGTGAAAAACTGTTTTTT. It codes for CASSLGGEKLFF.

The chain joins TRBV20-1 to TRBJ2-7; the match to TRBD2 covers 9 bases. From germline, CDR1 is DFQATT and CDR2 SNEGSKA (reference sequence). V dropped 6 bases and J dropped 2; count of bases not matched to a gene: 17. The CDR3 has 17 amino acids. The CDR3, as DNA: TGCAGTGCCAGCGGGGGGAGTTCTAGCTCCGAAACCTACGAGCAGTACTTC. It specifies CSASGGSSSSETYEQYF.

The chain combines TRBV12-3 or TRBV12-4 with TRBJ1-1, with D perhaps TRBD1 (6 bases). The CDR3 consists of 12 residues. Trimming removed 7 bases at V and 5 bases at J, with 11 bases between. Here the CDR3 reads CASTQGSTEAFF. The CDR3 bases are TGTGCCAGCACCCAGGGGTCGACTGAAGCTTTCTTT.

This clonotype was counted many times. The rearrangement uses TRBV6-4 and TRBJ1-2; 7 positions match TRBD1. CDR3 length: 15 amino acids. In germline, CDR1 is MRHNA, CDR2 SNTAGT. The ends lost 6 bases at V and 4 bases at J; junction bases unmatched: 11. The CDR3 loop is CASRGDHRGGYGYTF. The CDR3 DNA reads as TGTGCCAGCAGAGGAGACCACAGGGGCGGCTATGGCTACACCTTC.

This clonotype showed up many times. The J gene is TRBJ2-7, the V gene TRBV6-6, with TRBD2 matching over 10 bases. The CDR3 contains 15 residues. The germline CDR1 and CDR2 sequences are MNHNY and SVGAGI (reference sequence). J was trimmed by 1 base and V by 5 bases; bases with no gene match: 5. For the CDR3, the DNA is TGTGCCAGCAGTAACCCGGGACTAGCGTCCTACGAGCAGTACTTC. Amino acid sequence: CASSNPGLASYEQYF.

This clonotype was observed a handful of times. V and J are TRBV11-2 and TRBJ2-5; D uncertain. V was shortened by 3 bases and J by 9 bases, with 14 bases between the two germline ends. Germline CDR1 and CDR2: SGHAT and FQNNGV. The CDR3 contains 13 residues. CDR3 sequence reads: CASSLAEPTPQYF. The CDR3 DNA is TGTGCCAGCAGCTTGGCGGAGCCGACCCCCCAGTACTTC.

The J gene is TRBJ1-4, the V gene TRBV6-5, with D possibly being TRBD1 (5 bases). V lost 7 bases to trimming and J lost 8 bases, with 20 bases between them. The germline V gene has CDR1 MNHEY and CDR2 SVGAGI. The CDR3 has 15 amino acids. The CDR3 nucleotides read TGTGCCAGCACTAGAAGTAGGGGAGTGAGGGAAAAACTGTTTTTT. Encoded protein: CASTRSRGVREKLFF.

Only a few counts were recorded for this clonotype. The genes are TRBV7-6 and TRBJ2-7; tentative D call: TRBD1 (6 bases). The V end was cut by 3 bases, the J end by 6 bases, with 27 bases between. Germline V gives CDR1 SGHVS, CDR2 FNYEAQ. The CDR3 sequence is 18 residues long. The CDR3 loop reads CASSFATGTTTPPGEQYF. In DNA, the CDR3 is TGTGCCAGCAGCTTCGCCACCGGGACAACAACCCCTCCTGGCGAGCAGTACTTC.

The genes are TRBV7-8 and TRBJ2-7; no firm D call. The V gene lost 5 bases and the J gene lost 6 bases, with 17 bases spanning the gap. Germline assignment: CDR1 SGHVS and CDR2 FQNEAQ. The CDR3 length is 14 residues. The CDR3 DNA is TGTGCCAGCAGCAAAACCCTCGGTCGAATCGAGCAGTACTTC. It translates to CASSKTLGRIEQYF.

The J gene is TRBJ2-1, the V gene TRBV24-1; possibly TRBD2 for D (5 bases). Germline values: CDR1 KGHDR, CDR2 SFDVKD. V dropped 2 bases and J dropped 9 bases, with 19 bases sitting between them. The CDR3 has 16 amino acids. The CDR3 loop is CATSDSTTGFAAEQFF. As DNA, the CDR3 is TGTGCCACCAGTGATTCGACCACGGGATTCGCGGCTGAGCAGTTCTTC.

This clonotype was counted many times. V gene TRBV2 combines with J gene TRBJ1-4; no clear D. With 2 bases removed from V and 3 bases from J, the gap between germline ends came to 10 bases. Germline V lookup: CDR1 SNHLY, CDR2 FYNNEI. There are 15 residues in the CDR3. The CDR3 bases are TGTGCCAGCAGTGAACGGACGGGCCCTAATGAAAAACTGTTTTTT. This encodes CASSERTGPNEKLFF.

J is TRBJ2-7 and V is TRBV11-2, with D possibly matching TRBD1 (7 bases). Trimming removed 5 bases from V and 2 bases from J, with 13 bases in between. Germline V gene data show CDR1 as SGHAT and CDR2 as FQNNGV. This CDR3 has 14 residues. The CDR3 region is CASSLQGGTYEQYF. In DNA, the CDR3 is TGTGCCAGCAGCCTTCAGGGGGGAACCTACGAGCAGTACTTC.

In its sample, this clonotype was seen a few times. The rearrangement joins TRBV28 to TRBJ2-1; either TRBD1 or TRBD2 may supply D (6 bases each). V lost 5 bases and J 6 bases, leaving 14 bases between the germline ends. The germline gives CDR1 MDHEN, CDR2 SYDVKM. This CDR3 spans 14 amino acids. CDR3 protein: CASSGRGAGNEQFF. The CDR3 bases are TGTGCCAGCAGTGGTAGGGGGGCCGGCAATGAGCAGTTCTTC.

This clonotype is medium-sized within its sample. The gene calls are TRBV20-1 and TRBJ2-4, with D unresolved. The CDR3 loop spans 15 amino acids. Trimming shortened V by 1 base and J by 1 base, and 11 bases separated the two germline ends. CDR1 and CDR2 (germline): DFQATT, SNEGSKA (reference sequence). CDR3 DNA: TGCAGTGCTAGAGGGCTTGCGTTGGCCAAAAACATTCAGTACTTC. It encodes CSARGLALAKNIQYF.

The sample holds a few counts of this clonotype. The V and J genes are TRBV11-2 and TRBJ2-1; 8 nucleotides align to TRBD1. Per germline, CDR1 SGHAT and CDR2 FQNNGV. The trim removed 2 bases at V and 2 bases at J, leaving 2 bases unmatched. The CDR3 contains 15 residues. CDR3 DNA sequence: TGTGCCAGCAGCTTAACGACAGGGGCCTACAATGAGCAGTTCTTC. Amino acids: CASSLTTGAYNEQFF.

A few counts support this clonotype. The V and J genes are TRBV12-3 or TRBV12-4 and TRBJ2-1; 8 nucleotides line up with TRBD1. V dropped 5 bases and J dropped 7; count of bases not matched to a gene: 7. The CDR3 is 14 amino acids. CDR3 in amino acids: CASSPTGGNNEQFF. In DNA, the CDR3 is TGTGCCAGCAGTCCTACAGGGGGGAATAATGAGCAGTTCTTC.

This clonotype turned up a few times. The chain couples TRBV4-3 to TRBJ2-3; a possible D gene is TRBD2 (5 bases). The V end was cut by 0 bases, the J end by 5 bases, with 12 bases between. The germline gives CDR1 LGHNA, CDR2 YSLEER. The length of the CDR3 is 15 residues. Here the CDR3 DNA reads TGCGCCAGCAGCCAAGAGCCTAGCCACGGAGATACGCAGTATTTT. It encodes CASSQEPSHGDTQYF.

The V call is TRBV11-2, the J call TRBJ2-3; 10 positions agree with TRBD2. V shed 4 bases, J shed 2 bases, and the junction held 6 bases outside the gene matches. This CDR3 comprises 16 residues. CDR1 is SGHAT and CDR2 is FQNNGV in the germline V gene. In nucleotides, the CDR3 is TGTGCCAGCAGCTCCGGACTAGCGGCTCTCACAGATACGCAGTATTTT. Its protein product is CASSSGLAALTDTQYF.

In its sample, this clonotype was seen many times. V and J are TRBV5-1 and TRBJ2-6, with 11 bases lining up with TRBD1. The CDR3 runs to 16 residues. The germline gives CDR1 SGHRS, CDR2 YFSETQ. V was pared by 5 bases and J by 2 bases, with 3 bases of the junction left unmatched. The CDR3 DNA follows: TGCGCCAGCAGGAGGACAGGGGGCGCTGGGGCCAACGTCCTGACTTTC. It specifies CASRRTGGAGANVLTF. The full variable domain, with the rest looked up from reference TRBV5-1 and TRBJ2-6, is KAGVTQTPRYLIKTRGQQVTLSCSPISGHRSVSWYQQTPGQGLQFLFEYFSETQRNKGNFPGRFSGRQFSNSRSEMNVSTLELGDSALYLCASRRTGGAGANVLTFGAGSRLTVL.

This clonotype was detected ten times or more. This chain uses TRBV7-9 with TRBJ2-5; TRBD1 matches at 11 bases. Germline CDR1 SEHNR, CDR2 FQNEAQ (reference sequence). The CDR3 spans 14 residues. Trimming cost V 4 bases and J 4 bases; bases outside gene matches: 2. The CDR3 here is CASSYGTGGETQYF. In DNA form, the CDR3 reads TGTGCCAGCAGCTACGGGACAGGGGGAGAGACCCAGTACTTC.